Presented here are 7 T cell receptor beta chains from one specimen sequenced in a study of T cell responses to AZD1222 COVID-19 vaccine. Assay: immunoSEQ multiplex PCR; the TCRdb copy retains only in-frame clones and omits some. The sample yields 150,000 or so clones, around nine tenths seen once. The sample was peripheral blood, taken on day 0 of AZD1222 vaccination. Receptors originate from an adult in good health.

The genes are TRBV11-3 and TRBJ2-7; TRBD2 matches at 8 bases. Unmatched junction bases numbered 5, after V lost 2 bases and J lost 2 bases. Germline V CDR1 and CDR2: SGHNT, YENEEA. The CDR3 spans 15 residues. CDR3 sequence: CASSLHGGGTYEQYF. The CDR3 bases are TGTGCCAGCAGCTTACACGGGGGGGGGACCTACGAGCAGTACTTC.

The V gene is TRBV6-5, the J gene TRBJ1-3; D might be TRBD1 (5 bases). Germline loops: CDR1 MNHEY, CDR2 SVGAGI. Trimming left V 4 bases short and J 0 bases short, with 10 bases between. The CDR3 totals 15 residues. Written as DNA, the CDR3 is TGTGCCAGCAGTTCGGGACGGATCTCTGGAAACACCATATATTTT. Translating it yields CASSSGRISGNTIYF.

The chain recombines TRBV7-8 with TRBJ2-3; tentatively, D is TRBD1 (6 bases). Germline V gives CDR1 SGHVS, CDR2 FQNEAQ. V was pared by 5 bases and J by 0 bases, with 9 bases between. This CDR3 spans 14 amino acids. This chain's CDR3 is CASSRQDSTDTQYF. The CDR3 region has the DNA TGTGCCAGCAGCCGACAGGATAGCACAGATACGCAGTATTTT.

V usage is TRBV19 and J usage is TRBJ2-5, with D perhaps matching TRBD2 (6 bases). Germline CDR1 and CDR2: LNHDA and SQIVND (reference sequence). V lost 0 bases and J 4 bases, leaving 12 bases between the germline ends. The CDR3 runs to 15 residues. The CDR3 coding sequence is TGTGCCAGTAGTATAGATCGGGGGACTCCAGAGACCCAGTACTTC. Amino acid sequence: CASSIDRGTPETQYF.

The V call is TRBV28, the J call TRBJ2-5; 11 nucleotides agree with TRBD2. The ends lost 3 bases at V and 5 bases at J; junction bases unmatched: 8. The V gene's germline CDR1 is MDHEN and CDR2 SYDVKM. This CDR3 is built from 16 residues. The CDR3 bases are TGTGCCAGCAGTTTGCGAACTAGCGGGAGAAGGGAGACCCAGTACTTC. Its protein product is CASSLRTSGRRETQYF.

This sequence joins TRBV19 and TRBJ1-6, with D possibly matching TRBD1 (6 bases). The CDR3 is 15 residues long. Trimming left V 5 bases short and J 10 bases short, with 18 bases between. The germline V gene encodes CDR1 LNHDA and CDR2 SQIVND (reference sequence). CDR3 loop: CASSPRDNSRSPLHF. CDR3 in DNA: TGTGCCAGTAGTCCTCGGGACAATTCTCGGTCACCCCTCCACTTT. Complete variable domain (other parts from reference TRBV19 and TRBJ1-6): DGGITQSPKYLFRKEGQNVTLSCEQNLNHDAMYWYRQDPGQGLRLIYYSQIVNDFQKGDIAEGYSVSREKKESFPLTVTSAQKNPTAFYLCASSPRDNSRSPLHFGNGTRLTVT.

This clone was seen a handful of times. The CDR3 DNA reads TGTGCCAGCAGCCAAGCAGTAGGTTGGGGCGAGCAGTACTTC. Its translation: CASSQAVGWGEQYF. The V call is TRBV14, the J call TRBJ2-7; D is ambiguous. Per the germline V gene, CDR1 is SGHDN and CDR2 is FVKESK. Trimming removed 1 base from V and 6 bases from J, with 13 bases in between. The CDR3 has 14 amino acids.